The rows below give T cell receptor beta chains drawn from one sample of a study of cytomegalovirus exposure and HLA in healthy donors. TCRdb keeps only in-frame clones here, not all; method: immunoSEQ multiplex PCR. The sample carries approximately 110,000 clones, roughly 74% recorded once. The specimen sequenced was PBMCs. These receptors originate from a man aged 40-55 years in good health and CMV-seronegative. CDR3s include the opening cysteine and the closing phenylalanine or tryptophan. Fields, in order: D gene, V gene, J gene, clone size, CDR3 protein, CDR3 DNA. A D gene is named only where the DNA matches it firmly. The size field is filled for only some rows; it gives once, few, many or a size class.

-,TRBV27,TRBJ1-1,-,CASSRIQGKAFF,TGTGCCAGCAGTCGAATTCAGGGTAAAGCTTTCTTT
-,TRBV9,TRBJ2-3,-,CASSVGEASTDTQYF,TGTGCCAGCAGCGTAGGTGAGGCTAGCACAGATACGCAGTATTTT
-,TRBV2,TRBJ1-2,-,CASSLDSNYGYTF,TGTGCCAGCAGCCTCGACAGTAACTATGGCTACACCTTC
-,TRBV6-5,TRBJ1-5,-,CASSYSSGVNQPQHF,TGTGCCAGCAGTTACTCTTCAGGGGTCAATCAGCCCCAGCATTTT
-,TRBV6-5,TRBJ1-1,-,CASSPFKTGPTEAFF,TGTGCCAGCAGTCCCTTTAAAACAGGACCCACTGAAGCTTTCTTT
-,TRBV9,TRBJ1-5,-,CASSVEPNQPQHF,TGTGCCAGCAGCGTAGAGCCCAATCAGCCCCAGCATTTT
-,TRBV10-3,TRBJ1-1,-,CAISFDSTEAFF,TGTGCCATCAGTTTTGACTCCACTGAAGCTTTCTTT
-,TRBV19,TRBJ2-7,-,CASSIADSISYEQYF,TGTGCCAGTAGTATAGCTGACAGCATTTCCTACGAGCAGTACTTC
-,TRBV29-1,TRBJ1-1,-,CSVEGIAGTEAFF,TGCAGCGTTGAAGGGATCGCGGGGACTGAAGCTTTCTTT
-,TRBV5-8,TRBJ1-5,-,CASSLTQGVGNQPQHF,TGTGCCAGCAGCTTGACACAGGGAGTCGGCAATCAGCCCCAGCATTTT
-,TRBV6-5,TRBJ2-5,-,CASSYSWGRIGETQYF,TGTGCCAGCAGTTACTCATGGGGGCGCATCGGAGAGACCCAGTACTTC
TRBD2,TRBV4-2,TRBJ2-1,-,CASSPTSGGNNEQFF,TGTGCCAGCAGCCCCACTAGCGGGGGGAACAATGAGCAGTTCTTC
-,TRBV5-8,TRBJ2-5,-,CASSLRGGFETQYF,TGTGCCAGCAGCTTAAGGGGGGGGTTTGAGACCCAGTACTTC
TRBD1,TRBV4-2,TRBJ1-5,-,CASSQAGTDYQPQHF,TGTGCCAGCAGCCAGGCCGGGACAGATTATCAGCCCCAGCATTTT
-,TRBV7-2,TRBJ1-1,-,CASSLDFSRAFF,TGTGCCAGCAGCTTAGATTTTAGTAGAGCTTTCTTT
-,TRBV7-2,TRBJ2-5,-,CASSLVFRETQYF,TGTGCCAGCAGCTTAGTCTTTCGAGAGACCCAGTACTTC
-,TRBV25-1,TRBJ2-7,-,CASMMASSYEQYF,TGTGCCAGCATGATGGCATCGTCCTACGAGCAGTACTTC
TRBD1,TRBV7-2,TRBJ2-1,few,CASSSPGTGTYNEQFF,TGTGCCAGCAGCTCCCCCGGGACAGGGACATACAATGAGCAGTTCTTC
-,TRBV5-1,TRBJ1-1,-,CASSLVRGKTEAFF,TGCGCCAGCAGCTTGGTGCGGGGAAAGACTGAAGCTTTCTTT
TRBD1,TRBV4-2,TRBJ2-7,few,CASRYTGADEQYF,TGTGCCAGCAGGTATACAGGGGCTGACGAGCAGTACTTC
TRBD1,TRBV7-3,TRBJ1-6,-,CASSLGQGGSPLHF,TGTGCCAGCAGCTTAGGACAGGGAGGATCACCCCTCCACTTT
TRBD1,TRBV2,TRBJ1-5,-,CASRVQGNQPQHF,TGTGCCAGCAGGGTACAGGGGAATCAGCCCCAGCATTTT
TRBD1,TRBV7-2,TRBJ2-7,-,CASSYQTGVGEQYF,TGTGCCAGCAGCTACCAGACAGGGGTCGGGGAGCAGTACTTC
TRBD1,TRBV2,TRBJ2-3,-,CASSANRQGVYTQYF,TGTGCCAGCAGCGCCAATCGACAGGGAGTATATACGCAGTATTTT
-,TRBV19,TRBJ1-5,-,CASSAETGGNQPQHF,TGTGCCAGTAGTGCGGAGACAGGAGGCAATCAGCCCCAGCATTTT
-,TRBV4-3,TRBJ2-3,-,CASSQDGAGGTDTQYF,TGCGCCAGCAGCCAAGATGGGGCAGGGGGCACAGATACGCAGTATTTT
TRBD1,TRBV7-2,TRBJ1-1,-,CASSLAGTGTEAFF,TGTGCCAGCAGCTTAGCGGGGACAGGGACTGAAGCTTTCTTT
TRBD1,TRBV7-8,TRBJ1-6,few,CASSLAGTAYNSPLHF,TGTGCCAGCAGCTTAGCCGGGACAGCTTATAATTCACCCCTCCACTTT
TRBD1,TRBV9,TRBJ2-7,-,CASSARDRPYEQYF,TGTGCCAGCAGCGCCCGGGACAGACCCTACGAGCAGTACTTC
-,TRBV7-2,TRBJ1-1,-,CASSLALRVSEAFF,TGTGCCAGCAGCTTAGCGCTTCGGGTTTCTGAAGCTTTCTTT
TRBD1,TRBV30,TRBJ2-5,-,CAWSEGTGGRETQYF,TGTGCCTGGAGTGAGGGGACAGGGGGCCGAGAGACCCAGTACTTC
-,TRBV5-6,TRBJ2-7,-,CASSPKDTYEQYF,TGTGCCAGCAGCCCGAAGGACACATACGAGCAGTACTTC
-,TRBV9,TRBJ2-1,-,CASSARSAAYNEQFF,TGTGCCAGCAGCGCCCGAAGCGCGGCGTACAATGAGCAGTTCTTC
-,TRBV27,TRBJ2-2,-,CASSLESTGELFF,TGTGCCAGCAGTTTGGAGAGCACCGGGGAGCTGTTTTTT
-,TRBV6-5,TRBJ2-7,-,CASSSPVEQYF,TGTGCCAGCAGCTCCCCGGTCGAGCAGTACTTC
TRBD2,TRBV25-1,TRBJ2-3,once,CASDKGRASGGASDTQYF,TGTGCCAGCGATAAAGGTCGGGCTAGCGGGGGGGCTTCAGATACGCAGTATTTT
-,TRBV21-1,TRBJ2-2,few,CASSKDICHQGHAGELFF,TGTGCCAGCAGCAAAGATATATGTCATCAGGGGCACGCCGGGGAGCTGTTTTTT
TRBD2,TRBV30,TRBJ2-7,-,CAWSWGGEQYF,TGTGCCTGGAGCTGGGGGGGTGAGCAGTACTTC
-,TRBV5-5,TRBJ1-5,-,CASSALYSNQPQHF,TGTGCCAGCAGCGCTCTCTATAGCAATCAGCCCCAGCATTTT
-,TRBV28,TRBJ2-4,-,CASSLTTVAKNIQYF,TGTGCCAGCAGTTTAACGACTGTAGCCAAAAACATTCAGTACTTC
-,TRBV29-1,TRBJ2-1,-,CSVLLSSYNEQFF,TGCAGCGTTCTGTTGAGCTCCTACAATGAGCAGTTCTTC
TRBD1,TRBV19,TRBJ1-5,-,CASSIAGTGTDQPQHF,TGTGCCAGTAGCATAGCCGGGACAGGGACCGATCAGCCCCAGCATTTT
-,TRBV19,TRBJ2-3,-,CASSIGEGERSTDTQYF,TGTGCCAGTAGTATCGGGGAGGGGGAGAGAAGCACAGATACGCAGTATTTT
-,TRBV7-9,TRBJ1-3,few,CASSNSYGNTIYF,TGTGCCAGCAGCAATAGTTATGGAAACACCATATATTTT
TRBD1,TRBV5-1,TRBJ1-1,-,CASSLGTGNTEAFF,TGCGCCAGCAGCTTGGGGACAGGGAACACTGAAGCTTTCTTT
-,TRBV7-9,TRBJ2-7,-,CASSVTRGSSYEQYF,TGTGCCAGCAGCGTTACCAGGGGAAGCTCCTACGAGCAGTACTTC
-,TRBV6-5,TRBJ1-5,once,CASSSRTVNQPQHF,TGTGCCAGCAGTTCCAGGACAGTCAATCAGCCCCAGCATTTT
-,TRBV27,TRBJ1-1,once,CASSAGGFGTEAFF,TGTGCCAGCTCGGCCGGGGGGTTCGGCACTGAAGCTTTCTTT
-,TRBV18,TRBJ2-1,-,CASSPLAGAYNEQFF,TGTGCCAGCTCACCTTTGGCGGGGGCTTACAATGAGCAGTTCTTC
-,TRBV7-9,TRBJ1-6,-,CASSASGWGSSNSPLHF,TGTGCCAGCAGCGCAAGCGGGTGGGGTTCTAGCAATTCACCCCTCCACTTT
-,TRBV10-3,TRBJ2-4,-,CAISESILAKNIQYF,TGTGCCATCAGTGAGTCTATTTTAGCCAAAAACATTCAGTACTTC
-,TRBV28,TRBJ1-5,-,CASRPGPYQPQHF,TGTGCCAGCAGACCAGGGCCCTATCAGCCCCAGCATTTT
-,TRBV5-6,TRBJ2-7,-,CASSFSTEQYF,TGTGCCAGCAGCTTTTCCACCGAGCAGTACTTC
-,TRBV5-1,TRBJ2-5,-,CASSLERQETQYF,TGCGCCAGCAGCTTAGAGAGGCAAGAGACCCAGTACTTC
-,TRBV18,TRBJ2-5,-,CASSPTLEETQYF,TGTGCCAGCTCCCCGACACTGGAAGAGACCCAGTACTTC
TRBD1,TRBV9,TRBJ2-5,-,CASSEGTGSQTQYF,TGTGCCAGCAGCGAGGGGACAGGGTCACAGACCCAGTACTTC
-,TRBV7-9,TRBJ1-4,-,CASSLGEEKLFF,TGTGCCAGCAGCCTGGGAGAGGAAAAACTGTTTTTT